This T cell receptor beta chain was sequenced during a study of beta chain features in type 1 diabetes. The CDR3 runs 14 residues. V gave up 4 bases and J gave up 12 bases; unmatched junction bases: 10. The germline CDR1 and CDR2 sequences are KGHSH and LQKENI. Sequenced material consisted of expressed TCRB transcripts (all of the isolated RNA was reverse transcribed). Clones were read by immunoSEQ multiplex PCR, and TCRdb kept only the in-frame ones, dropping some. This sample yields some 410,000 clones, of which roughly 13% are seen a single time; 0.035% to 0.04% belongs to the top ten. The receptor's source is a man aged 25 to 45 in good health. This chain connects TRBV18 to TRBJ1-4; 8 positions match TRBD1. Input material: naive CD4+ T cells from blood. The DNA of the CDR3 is TGTGCCAGCTCACTACTCCCACAGGGGGTTGAACTGTTTTTT. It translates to CASSLLPQGVELFF. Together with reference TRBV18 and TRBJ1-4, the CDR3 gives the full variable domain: NAGVMQNPRHLVRRRGQEARLRCSPMKGHSHVYWYRQLPEEGLKFMVYLQKENIIDESGMPKERFSAEFPKEGPSILRIQQVVRGDSAAYFCASSLLPQGVELFFGSGTQLSVL.